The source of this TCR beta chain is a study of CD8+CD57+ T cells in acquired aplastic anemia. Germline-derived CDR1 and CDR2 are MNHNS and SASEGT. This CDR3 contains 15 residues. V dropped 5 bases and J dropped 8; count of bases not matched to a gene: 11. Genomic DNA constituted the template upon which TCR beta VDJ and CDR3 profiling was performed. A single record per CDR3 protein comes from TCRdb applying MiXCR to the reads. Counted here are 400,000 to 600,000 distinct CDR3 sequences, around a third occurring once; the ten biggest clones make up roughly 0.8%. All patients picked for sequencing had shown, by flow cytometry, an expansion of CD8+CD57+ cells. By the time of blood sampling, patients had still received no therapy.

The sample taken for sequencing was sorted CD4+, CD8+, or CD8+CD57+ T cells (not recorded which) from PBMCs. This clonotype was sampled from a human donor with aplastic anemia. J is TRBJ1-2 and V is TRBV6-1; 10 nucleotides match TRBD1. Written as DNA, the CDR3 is TGTGCCAGCAGTCCTGCCAAGGGACAGGGGAACGGCTACACCTTC. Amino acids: CASSPAKGQGNGYTF.